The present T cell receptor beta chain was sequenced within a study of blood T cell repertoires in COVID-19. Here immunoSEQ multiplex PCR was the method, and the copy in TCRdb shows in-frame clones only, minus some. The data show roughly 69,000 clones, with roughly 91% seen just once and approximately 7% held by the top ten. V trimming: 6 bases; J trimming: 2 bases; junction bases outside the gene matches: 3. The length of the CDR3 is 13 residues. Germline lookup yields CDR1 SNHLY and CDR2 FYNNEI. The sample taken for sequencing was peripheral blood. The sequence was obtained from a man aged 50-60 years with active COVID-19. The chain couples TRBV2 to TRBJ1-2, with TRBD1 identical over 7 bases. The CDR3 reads CASRTGQNYGYTF. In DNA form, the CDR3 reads TGTGCCAGCAGAACGGGACAGAACTATGGCTACACCTTC.